Listed here are 19 T cell receptor beta chains from one sample, sequenced in a study of shared clonotypes between healthy human individuals. This table comes from immunoSEQ multiplex PCR, and its TCRdb copy is limited to in-frame clones, with some not included. Among under 2,000,000 clones listed, roughly 95% were seen once. Only CD45RO-negative cells positively selected for CCR7 counted as naive CD8 cells, so terminally differentiated effector memory CD45RA+ cells were excluded. Specimen: naive CD8+ T cells sorted from blood. The source is a man in his late teens or twenties in good health.

The gene calls are TRBV7-9 and TRBJ2-1; 12 bases agree with TRBD2. The CDR3 spans 18 residues. In germline, CDR1 is SEHNR, CDR2 FQNEAQ (reference sequence). The trim removed 2 bases at V and 7 bases at J, leaving 12 bases unmatched. Here the CDR3 DNA reads TGTGCCAGCAGCTTATCCCCGGGGCTAGCGGGGGGGCTGAATGAGCAGTTCTTC. This sequence encodes CASSLSPGLAGGLNEQFF.

This rearrangement joins TRBV19 to TRBJ1-1; D is unclear. This CDR3 is 15 amino acids long. Germline values: CDR1 LNHDA, CDR2 SQIVND (reference sequence). V was cut by 4 bases and J by 6 bases, with 18 bases left in between. The CDR3 nucleotides are TGTGCCAGTAGTACAAGACACCACCCGACCCCTGAAGCTTTCTTT. It translates to CASSTRHHPTPEAFF.

The count of this clone is one. The chain links TRBV19 to TRBJ2-7; D unresolved. From germline, CDR1 is LNHDA and CDR2 SQIVND (reference sequence). V lost 0 bases to trimming and J lost 3 bases, with 6 bases between them. The CDR3 contains 13 residues. The CDR3 DNA is TGTGCCAGTAGTATAGAACCCGGCTACGAGCAGTACTTC. It codes for CASSIEPGYEQYF.

For this clone: Other nucleotide sequences from this sample produce the same CDR3. The chain links TRBV27 to TRBJ2-1; 12 bases are a match to TRBD2. The length of the CDR3 is 15 residues. J was trimmed by 4 bases and V by 5 bases; bases with no gene match: 3. The germline V gene has CDR1 MNHEY and CDR2 SMNVEV (reference sequence). This chain's CDR3 is CASSLAGGPYNEQFF. In DNA form, the CDR3 reads TGTGCCAGCAGTCTAGCGGGAGGGCCGTACAATGAGCAGTTCTTC.

The count of this clone is one. The chain has TRBV27 and TRBJ2-1; the match to TRBD2 covers 9 bases. J gave up 6 bases and V 2 bases, and 11 bases lay outside the gene matches. Germline loops: CDR1 MNHEY, CDR2 SMNVEV (reference sequence). The CDR3 runs 17 residues. The CDR3 region has the DNA TGTGCCAGCAGTTTAGGGCCCGGGGCGGGAGGGCCCAATGAGCAGTTCTTC. It translates to CASSLGPGAGGPNEQFF.

The rearrangement joins TRBV2 to TRBJ1-4, with D hard to call. The V gene's germline CDR1 is SNHLY and CDR2 FYNNEI. V was pared by 10 bases and J by 10 bases, with 13 bases between. The length of the CDR3 is 11 residues. CDR3 sequence: CATRLPGKLFF. The CDR3 DNA reads as TGTGCCACCCGTCTCCCGGGAAAACTGTTTTTT.

The rearrangement joins TRBV19 to TRBJ2-6; D assignment may be TRBD1 or TRBD2 (5 bases each). V was pared by 6 bases and J by 1 base, with 10 bases between. Per germline, CDR1 LNHDA and CDR2 SQIVND (reference sequence). The CDR3 consists of 15 residues. The chain's CDR3 is CASSVGESGANVLTF. The CDR3 DNA follows: TGTGCCAGTAGCGTGGGGGAGTCTGGGGCCAACGTCCTGACTTTC.

V is TRBV2 and J is TRBJ2-7; 9 bases line up with TRBD2. CDR1 and CDR2 (germline): SNHLY, FYNNEI. The ends lost 4 bases at V and 0 bases at J; junction bases unmatched: 1. This CDR3 comprises 14 residues. As DNA, the CDR3 is TGTGCCAGCAGTGTAGCGGGGGACTCCTACGAGCAGTACTTC. Translating it yields CASSVAGDSYEQYF.

This clone appeared once. At the DNA level, this CDR3 is encoded by other sequences in the same sample as well. V is TRBV28 and J is TRBJ1-4; 9 bases agree with TRBD1. With V trimmed by 3 bases and J by 6 bases, 2 bases remained unmatched. The CDR3 has 14 amino acids. Germline V lookup: CDR1 MDHEN, CDR2 SYDVKM. This CDR3 reads CASSLGQGYEKLFF. The CDR3 DNA reads as TGTGCCAGCAGTTTGGGACAGGGCTATGAAAAACTGTTTTTT.

This chain connects TRBV4-3 to TRBJ2-5; D unclear. Deletions cut 1 base from V and 5 bases from J, with 14 bases between. CDR3 length equals 15 residues. The germline gives CDR1 LGHNA, CDR2 YSLEER. CDR3 region: CASSQVWAPEETQYF. As DNA, the CDR3 is TGCGCCAGCAGCCAAGTTTGGGCACCGGAGGAGACCCAGTACTTC.

CDR3: CASSLLGGINYGYTF. Here the CDR3 DNA reads TGTGCCAGCAGTTTATTAGGGGGTATCAACTATGGCTACACCTTC. This sequence joins TRBV28 and TRBJ1-2; possibly TRBD1 for D (6 bases). V was trimmed by 1 base and J by 2 bases, leaving 11 bases between them. The CDR3 is 15 residues long. Per the germline V gene, CDR1 is MDHEN and CDR2 is SYDVKM.

With respect to this clone: Distinct nucleotide sequences in the sample also encode this CDR3. V usage is TRBV5-6 and J usage is TRBJ1-1, with no clear D. Germline CDR1 and CDR2: SGHDT and YYEEEE. V dropped 4 bases and J dropped 1 base, with 8 bases sitting between them. CDR3 length: 13 residues. In DNA form, the CDR3 reads TGTGCCAGCAGCCCCACGGGGAACACTGAAGCTTTCTTT. Translation: CASSPTGNTEAFF.

J is TRBJ1-1 and V is TRBV6-6, with TRBD1 as a possible D gene (6 bases). V shed 2 bases and J shed 9 bases, with 10 bases lying between them. Germline loops: CDR1 MNHNY, CDR2 SVGAGI (reference sequence). The CDR3 totals 12 residues. CDR3 nucleotide sequence: TGTGCCAGCAGTTACACGGACAGTAAAGCTTTCTTT. Its translation is CASSYTDSKAFF.

The rearrangement links TRBV28 to TRBJ2-7, with a tentative D call TRBD2 (7 bases). Trimming pared 4 bases from V and 2 bases from J, leaving 24 bases between. This CDR3 has 18 amino acids. Germline values: CDR1 MDHEN, CDR2 SYDVKM. The CDR3, as DNA: TGTGCCAGCAGTTGGAGCAATGGGGGGGCCCGGGCAGCCTACGAGCAGTACTTC. Residues: CASSWSNGGARAAYEQYF.

This clone was observed once. The rearrangement links TRBV27 to TRBJ1-4; D perhaps matches TRBD1 (6 bases). CDR3 size: 13 residues. The germline V and J ends were trimmed by 2 bases and 8 bases, with 9 bases remaining between them. Germline lookup yields CDR1 MNHEY and CDR2 SMNVEV (reference sequence). The CDR3 region has the DNA TGTGCCAGCAGTTTAATGCAGGGGGAAAAACTGTTTTTT. Translation gives CASSLMQGEKLFF.

V and J are TRBV11-2 and TRBJ1-2; 8 bases align to TRBD1. The germline V gene has CDR1 SGHAT and CDR2 FQNNGV. CDR3 length: 16 residues. Losses at the gene ends were 0 bases for V and 4 bases for J; bases not matched to a gene: 7. CDR3 sequence (DNA): TGTGCCAGCAGCTTAGAGACAGGGGTCCTTCGCTATGGCTACACCTTC. Protein product: CASSLETGVLRYGYTF.

The chain employs TRBV6-1 and TRBJ1-1; D may be TRBD1 (6 bases). Germline CDR1 MNHNS, CDR2 SASEGT. The CDR3 has 17 residues. Deletions cut 0 bases from V and 3 bases from J, with 17 bases between. CDR3 protein: CASSEAQGSVWDTEAFF. DNA of the CDR3: TGTGCCAGCAGTGAAGCGCAGGGGAGCGTTTGGGACACTGAAGCTTTCTTT.

The gene calls are TRBV4-1 and TRBJ1-1, with D perhaps matching TRBD1 (6 bases). V shed 3 bases and J shed 3 bases, with 11 bases lying between them. Germline CDR1 MGHRA, CDR2 YSYEKL. The CDR3 runs 14 residues. The CDR3 coding sequence is TGCGCCAGCAGCCAGGGGGGGGGCGACACTGAAGCTTTCTTT. This codes for CASSQGGGDTEAFF.

V gene TRBV6-1 combines with J gene TRBJ2-7, with D possibly being TRBD2 (6 bases). V gave up 3 bases and J gave up 3 bases, with 15 bases separating them. Looked up from germline, CDR1 is MNHNS and CDR2 is SASEGT. The CDR3 runs to 15 residues. CDR3 in DNA: TGTGCCAGCAGTGAGTGGGGGGAGAGCGGCTACGAGCAGTACTTC. Its translation: CASSEWGESGYEQYF.